This TCR beta chain was documented in a study of shared clonotypes between healthy human individuals. Study overall: Donors had three CD4 naive, three CD4 memory, two CD8 naive and one CD8 memory plate apiece.

Notes on this clone: Its antigen is still unknown.

CD45RA-negative memory and CD45RA+ naive subsets were split from the CD4+ cells. Germline-derived CDR1 and CDR2 are SGHRS and YFSETQ. V lost 0 bases, J lost 2 bases, and 8 bases lay in between. This CDR3 has 14 amino acids. For sorted subsets, 150 to 200 ng DNA per replicate equaled around 30,000 T cell genomes. The protocol was immunoSEQ multiplex PCR, while the TCRdb copy is restricted to in-frame clones and leaves out a portion. The top ten hold about 1.5% of the sample, which has approximately 980,000 clones, over 60% seen once. General observations from the study: It was observed that around 5% of naive CD4 clonotypes were shared across several donors.

The receptor comes from a man between 18 and 35 years old in good health. Material: memory CD4+ T cells sorted from blood. Subset meaning: CD45RA-negative fraction. This chain connects TRBV5-1 to TRBJ1-2; D unclear. As DNA, the CDR3 is TGCGCCAGCAGCTTGGACATCGGAAACTATGGCTACACCTTC. This codes for CASSLDIGNYGYTF.